The 15 T cell receptor beta chains in this list originate from one sample, sequenced in a study of control samples from healthy donors and cancer patients. Measured with immunoSEQ multiplex PCR; TCRdb has only the in-frame clones, and not every one. The repertoire includes approximately 220,000 clones, about 93% of them detected once, and roughly 1.6% sits in the top ten. Sequencing was done on a sample of blood. The receptors here all came from a man aged 45-60 years in good health.

This chain joins TRBV6-8 and TRBJ1-6; TRBD1 matches 7 bases. The germline V gene has CDR1 MNHGY and CDR2 SAAAGT. V lost 9 bases to trimming and J lost 10 bases; unmatched junction nucleotides: 3. CDR3 length: 11 amino acids. This chain's CDR3 is CARTGISPLHF. CDR3 sequence (DNA): TGTGCCAGGACAGGGATCTCACCCCTCCACTTT.

The chain joins TRBV28 to TRBJ2-5; D not certain. CDR3 size: 14 residues. Trimming removed 6 bases at V and 1 base at J, with 12 bases between. Germline loops: CDR1 MDHEN, CDR2 SYDVKM. In DNA, the CDR3 is TGTGCCAGCAGACGCTCCGTAGCCCAAGAGACCCAGTACTTC. This translates into CASRRSVAQETQYF.

The V call is TRBV5-8, the J call TRBJ2-1, with D perhaps matching TRBD2 (5 bases). Germline V gives CDR1 SGHTS, CDR2 YDEGEE. Deletions cut 4 bases from V and 13 bases from J, with 12 bases between. The CDR3 length is 11 residues. The CDR3 here is CASSGEGYQFF. The CDR3 nucleotides are TGTGCCAGCAGCGGTGAGGGATACCAGTTCTTC.

The genes are TRBV2 and TRBJ2-4; 10 positions match TRBD2. The trim removed 2 bases at V and 1 base at J, leaving 8 bases unmatched. This CDR3 has 18 residues. The germline gives CDR1 SNHLY, CDR2 FYNNEI. CDR3 bases: TGTGCCAGCAGTGAAAGGGGAGCGGGGGGGGGCGCCAAAAACATTCAGTACTTC. It specifies CASSERGAGGGAKNIQYF.

The chain joins TRBV19 to TRBJ2-3, with TRBD1 identical over 9 bases. There are 16 residues in the CDR3. After removal of 5 bases from V and 3 bases from J, the junction contained 9 bases not matched to a gene. CDR1 is LNHDA and CDR2 is SQIVND in the germline V gene (reference sequence). The CDR3 DNA follows: TGTGCCAGTAGTGACACCGGGACAGGGTGGACAGATACGCAGTATTTT. Its protein product is CASSDTGTGWTDTQYF.

Concerning this clone itself: This specimen includes other DNA sequences encoding the same CDR3. This chain joins TRBV5-1 and TRBJ2-3, with D perhaps given as TRBD1 or TRBD2 (5 bases each). Germline loops: CDR1 SGHRS, CDR2 YFSETQ. There are 15 residues in the CDR3. V was pared by 2 bases and J by 2 bases, with 12 bases between. This CDR3 is CASSLTGLTTDTQYF. The CDR3 DNA reads TGCGCCAGCAGCTTAACGGGGCTTACCACAGATACGCAGTATTTT.

V usage is TRBV5-5 and J usage is TRBJ2-5; D is possibly TRBD2 (7 bases). The CDR3 has 15 residues. The V end was cut by 1 base, the J end by 5 bases, with 15 bases between. CDR1 is SGHKS and CDR2 is YYEKEE in the germline V gene (reference sequence). The CDR3 DNA is TGTGCCAGCAGCTTGTTTAGGGGGGGCTGGGAGACCCAGTACTTC. It codes for CASSLFRGGWETQYF. Full variable domain (rest looked up from reference TRBV5-5 and TRBJ2-5): DAGVTQSPTHLIKTRGQQVTLRCSPISGHKSVSWYQQVLGQGPQFIFQYYEKEERGRGNFPDRFSARQFPNYSSELNVNALLLGDSALYLCASSLFRGGWETQYFGPGTRLLVL.

J is TRBJ2-5 and V is TRBV7-2; no reliable D call. CDR3 length equals 13 residues. V lost 3 bases and J 1 base, leaving 6 bases between the germline ends. Germline V gene lookup returns CDR1 SGHTA and CDR2 FQGNSA. In DNA form, the CDR3 reads TGTGCCAGCAGCTTTAGTCCCCAAGAGACCCAGTACTTC. Its protein product is CASSFSPQETQYF.

The genes are TRBV19 and TRBJ1-2; 7 bases are a match to TRBD1. V lost 8 bases and J lost 1; bases outside the gene matches: 10. The CDR3 has 15 amino acids. Germline CDR1 and CDR2: LNHDA and SQIVND (reference sequence). The CDR3 DNA follows: TGTGCCAGTGGATCGTCCGGGACAGTTAACTATGGCTACACCTTC. It yields the protein CASGSSGTVNYGYTF. Full variable domain (missing parts from reference TRBV19 and TRBJ1-2): DGGITQSPKYLFRKEGQNVTLSCEQNLNHDAMYWYRQDPGQGLRLIYYSQIVNDFQKGDIAEGYSVSREKKESFPLTVTSAQKNPTAFYLCASGSSGTVNYGYTFGSGTRLTVV.

The rearrangement joins TRBV9 to TRBJ2-3; the match to TRBD2 covers 8 bases. This CDR3 is built from 16 residues. Germline V CDR1 and CDR2: SGDLS, YYNGEE. The trim removed 4 bases at V and 4 bases at J, leaving 11 bases unmatched. The CDR3 loop is CASSLRGGGNADTQYF. The DNA of the CDR3 is TGTGCCAGCAGCCTCCGTGGCGGGGGGAACGCAGATACGCAGTATTTT.

The rearrangement joins TRBV27 to TRBJ2-3; 9 bases match TRBD1. The CDR3 runs 20 residues. Germline CDR1 is MNHEY and CDR2 is SMNVEV (reference sequence). V lost 0 bases, J lost 2 bases, and 15 bases stayed unmatched. The CDR3 DNA reads TGTGCCAGCAGTTTATCGAGGCGACAGGGGGTCCTATATTTCACAGATACGCAGTATTTT. It specifies CASSLSRRQGVLYFTDTQYF.

V and J are TRBV19 and TRBJ2-2, with D possibly matching TRBD2 (7 bases). The CDR3 sequence is 13 residues long. Trimming removed 8 bases at V and 2 bases at J, with 9 bases between. Looked up from germline, CDR1 is LNHDA and CDR2 is SQIVND (reference sequence). The CDR3: CASAGANTGELFF. The CDR3, as DNA: TGTGCCAGTGCGGGGGCCAACACCGGGGAGCTGTTTTTT.

The chain has TRBV29-1 and TRBJ1-1; 7 bases line up with TRBD1. CDR1 SQVTM and CDR2 ANQGSEA come from the germline V gene. Trimming removed 4 bases from V and 2 bases from J; junction bases left unmatched: 4. This CDR3 has 13 amino acids. As DNA, the CDR3 is TGCAGCGTTGGGGGACAGTTCAACACTGAAGCTTTCTTT. Translating gives CSVGGQFNTEAFF.

CDR3 bases: TGCAGTTCCCAACCCACGGAGGGCTACACCTTC. The encoded protein is CSSQPTEGYTF. This chain connects TRBV20-1 to TRBJ1-2, with unresolved D. V was cut by 8 bases and J by 8 bases, with 15 bases left in between. This CDR3 region has 11 residues. Germline CDR1 and CDR2: DFQATT and SNEGSKA (reference sequence).

This clone was detected once. The rearrangement links TRBV5-1 to TRBJ1-1, with 9 bases fitting TRBD1. There are 13 residues in the CDR3. Germline V gene data show CDR1 as SGHRS and CDR2 as YFSETQ. V lost 4 bases, J lost 5 bases, and 3 bases stayed unmatched. CDR3 nucleotides: TGCGCCAGCAGCGTAGACAGGGGGACTGAAGCTTTCTTT. This codes for CASSVDRGTEAFF.